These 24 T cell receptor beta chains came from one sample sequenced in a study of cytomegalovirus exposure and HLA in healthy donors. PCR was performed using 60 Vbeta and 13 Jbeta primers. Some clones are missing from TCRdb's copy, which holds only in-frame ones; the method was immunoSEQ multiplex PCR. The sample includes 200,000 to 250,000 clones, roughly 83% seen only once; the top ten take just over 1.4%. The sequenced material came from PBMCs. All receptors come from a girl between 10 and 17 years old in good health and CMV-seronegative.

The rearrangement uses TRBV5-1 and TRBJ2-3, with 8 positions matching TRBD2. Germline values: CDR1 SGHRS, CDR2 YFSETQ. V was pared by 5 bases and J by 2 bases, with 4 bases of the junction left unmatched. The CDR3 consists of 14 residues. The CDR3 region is CASSLAGITDTQYF. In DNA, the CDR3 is TGCGCCAGCAGTTTAGCGGGGATCACAGATACGCAGTATTTT. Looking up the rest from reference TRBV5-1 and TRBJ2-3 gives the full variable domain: KAGVTQTPRYLIKTRGQQVTLSCSPISGHRSVSWYQQTPGQGLQFLFEYFSETQRNKGNFPGRFSGRQFSNSRSEMNVSTLELGDSALYLCASSLAGITDTQYFGPGTRLTVL.

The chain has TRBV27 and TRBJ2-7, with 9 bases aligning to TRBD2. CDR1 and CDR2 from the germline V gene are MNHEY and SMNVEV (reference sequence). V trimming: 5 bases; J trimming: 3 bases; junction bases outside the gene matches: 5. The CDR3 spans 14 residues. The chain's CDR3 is CASSPVTSGYEQYF. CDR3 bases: TGTGCCAGCAGTCCCGTGACTAGCGGCTACGAGCAGTACTTC.

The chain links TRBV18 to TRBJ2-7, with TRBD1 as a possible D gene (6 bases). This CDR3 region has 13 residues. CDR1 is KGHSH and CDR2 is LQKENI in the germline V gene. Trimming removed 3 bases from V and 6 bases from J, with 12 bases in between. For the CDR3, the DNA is TGTGCCAGCTCACCGCGAGAAGGGGGCGAGCAGTACTTC. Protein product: CASSPREGGEQYF.

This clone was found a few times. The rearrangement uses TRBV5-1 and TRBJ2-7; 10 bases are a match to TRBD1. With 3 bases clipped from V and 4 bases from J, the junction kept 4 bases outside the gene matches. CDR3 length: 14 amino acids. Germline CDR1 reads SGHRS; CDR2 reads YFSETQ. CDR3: CASSWAGQGYEQYF. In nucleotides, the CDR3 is TGCGCCAGCAGCTGGGCGGGACAGGGGTACGAGCAGTACTTC.

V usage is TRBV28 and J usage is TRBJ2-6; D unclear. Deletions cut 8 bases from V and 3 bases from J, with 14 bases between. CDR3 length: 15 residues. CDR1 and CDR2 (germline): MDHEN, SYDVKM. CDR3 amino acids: CASLTHRHGANVLTF. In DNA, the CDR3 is TGTGCCAGCTTGACTCACCGCCATGGGGCCAACGTCCTGACTTTC. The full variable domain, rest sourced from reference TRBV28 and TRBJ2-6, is DVKVTQSSRYLVKRTGEKVFLECVQDMDHENMFWYRQDPGLGLRLIYFSYDVKMKEKGDIPEGYSVSREKKERFSLILESASTNQTSMYLCASLTHRHGANVLTFGAGSRLTVL.

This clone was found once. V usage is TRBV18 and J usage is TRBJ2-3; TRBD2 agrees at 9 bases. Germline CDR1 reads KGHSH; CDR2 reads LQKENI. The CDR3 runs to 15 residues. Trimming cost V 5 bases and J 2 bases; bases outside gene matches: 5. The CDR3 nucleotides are TGTGCCAGCTCAGGAGCGGGGGGATACACAGATACGCAGTATTTT. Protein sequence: CASSGAGGYTDTQYF.

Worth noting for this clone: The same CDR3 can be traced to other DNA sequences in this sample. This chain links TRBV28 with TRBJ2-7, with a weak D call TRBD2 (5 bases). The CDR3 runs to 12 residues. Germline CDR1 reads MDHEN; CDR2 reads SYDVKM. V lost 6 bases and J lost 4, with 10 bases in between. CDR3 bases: TGTGCCAGCAGCCTAACTAGATACGAGCAGTACTTC. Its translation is CASSLTRYEQYF.

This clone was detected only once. The CDR3 nucleotides read TGTGCCTGGAGTAGACACATGGGGAGGGCCTCCTACGAGCAGTACTTC. It encodes CAWSRHMGRASYEQYF. The V gene is TRBV30, the J gene TRBJ2-7, with 7 bases fitting TRBD2. Germline V gene sequence: CDR1 GTSNPN, CDR2 SVGIG (reference sequence). The CDR3 runs to 16 residues. Trimming removed 2 bases from V and 0 bases from J; junction bases left unmatched: 10.

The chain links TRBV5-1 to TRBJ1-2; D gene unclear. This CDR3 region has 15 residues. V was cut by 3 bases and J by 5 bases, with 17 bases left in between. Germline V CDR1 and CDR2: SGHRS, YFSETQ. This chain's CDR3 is CASSSPELVGYGYTF. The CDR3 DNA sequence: TGCGCCAGCAGCTCCCCAGAACTAGTGGGGTATGGCTACACCTTC. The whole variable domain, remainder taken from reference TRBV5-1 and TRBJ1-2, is KAGVTQTPRYLIKTRGQQVTLSCSPISGHRSVSWYQQTPGQGLQFLFEYFSETQRNKGNFPGRFSGRQFSNSRSEMNVSTLELGDSALYLCASSSPELVGYGYTFGSGTRLTVV.

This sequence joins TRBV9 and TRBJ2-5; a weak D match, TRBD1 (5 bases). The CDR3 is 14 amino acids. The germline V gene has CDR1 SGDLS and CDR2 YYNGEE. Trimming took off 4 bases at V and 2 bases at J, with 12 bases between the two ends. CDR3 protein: CASSPGIGQETQYF. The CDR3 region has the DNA TGTGCCAGCAGCCCAGGGATAGGACAAGAGACCCAGTACTTC. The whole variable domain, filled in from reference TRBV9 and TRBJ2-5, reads DSGVTQTPKHLITATGQRVTLRCSPRSGDLSVYWYQQSLDQGLQFLIQYYNGEERAKGNILERFSAQQFPDLHSELNLSSLELGDSALYFCASSPGIGQETQYFGPGTRLLVL.

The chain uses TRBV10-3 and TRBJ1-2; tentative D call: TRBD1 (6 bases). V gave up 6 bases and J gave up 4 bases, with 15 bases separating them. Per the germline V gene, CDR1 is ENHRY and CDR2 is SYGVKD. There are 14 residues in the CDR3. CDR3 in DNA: TGTGCCATCAGCTACAGGGAAAAAGCCTATGGCTACACCTTC. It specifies CAISYREKAYGYTF.

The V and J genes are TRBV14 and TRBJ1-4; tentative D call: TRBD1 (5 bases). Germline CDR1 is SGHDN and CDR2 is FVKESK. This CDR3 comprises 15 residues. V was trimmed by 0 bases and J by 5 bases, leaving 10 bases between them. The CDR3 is CASSQDVAGNEKLFF. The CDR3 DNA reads TGTGCCAGCAGCCAAGATGTGGCAGGGAATGAAAAACTGTTTTTT.

The CDR3 nucleotides read TGTGCCAGCAGCTACCGGGACAGGGGTTCACCCCTCCACTTT. It codes for CASSYRDRGSPLHF. The chain joins TRBV7-2 to TRBJ1-6, with 10 bases lining up with TRBD1. After removal of 4 bases from V and 9 bases from J, the junction contained 3 bases not matched to a gene. The CDR3 is made up of 14 amino acids. Germline V gives CDR1 SGHTA, CDR2 FQGNSA.

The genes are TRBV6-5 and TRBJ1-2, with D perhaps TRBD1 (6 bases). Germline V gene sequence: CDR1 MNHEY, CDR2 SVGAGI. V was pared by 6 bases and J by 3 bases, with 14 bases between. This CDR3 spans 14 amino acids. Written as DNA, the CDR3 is TGTGCCAGCAGCCGGGACACCCTTTACTATGGCTACACCTTC. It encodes CASSRDTLYYGYTF.

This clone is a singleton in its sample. Here the CDR3 reads CASSAGDRGLRGGYTF. Written as DNA, the CDR3 is TGTGCCAGCAGTGCTGGGGACAGGGGGCTCCGAGGAGGCTACACCTTC. V is TRBV6-1 and J is TRBJ1-2; the match to TRBD1 covers 12 bases. Germline V gene lookup returns CDR1 MNHNS and CDR2 SASEGT. The CDR3 length is 16 residues. V lost 4 bases to trimming and J lost 8 bases; unmatched junction nucleotides: 11.

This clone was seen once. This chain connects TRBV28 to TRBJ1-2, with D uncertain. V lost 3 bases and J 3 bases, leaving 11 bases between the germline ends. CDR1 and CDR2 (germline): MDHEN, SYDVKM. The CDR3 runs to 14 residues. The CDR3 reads CASSLRLVDYGYTF. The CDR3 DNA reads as TGTGCCAGCAGTTTGCGTCTAGTCGACTATGGCTACACCTTC.

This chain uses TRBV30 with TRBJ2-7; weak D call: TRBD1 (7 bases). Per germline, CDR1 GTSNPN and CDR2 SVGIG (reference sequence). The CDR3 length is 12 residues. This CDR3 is CGGGTAAYEQYF. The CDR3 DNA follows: TGTGGCGGCGGGACAGCCGCCTACGAGCAGTACTTC.

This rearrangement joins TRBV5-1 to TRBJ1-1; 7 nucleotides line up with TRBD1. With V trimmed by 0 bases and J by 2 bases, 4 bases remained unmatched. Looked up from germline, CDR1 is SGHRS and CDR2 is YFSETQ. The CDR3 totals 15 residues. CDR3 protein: CASSLGGQDNTEAFF. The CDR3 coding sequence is TGCGCCAGCAGCTTGGGTGGACAGGATAACACTGAAGCTTTCTTT.

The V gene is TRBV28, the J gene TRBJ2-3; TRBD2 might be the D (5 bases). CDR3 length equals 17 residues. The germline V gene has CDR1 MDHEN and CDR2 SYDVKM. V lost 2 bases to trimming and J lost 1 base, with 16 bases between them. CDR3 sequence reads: CASSLIGGGRGTDTQYF. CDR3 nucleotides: TGTGCCAGCAGTTTAATCGGAGGAGGTCGTGGCACAGATACGCAGTATTTT. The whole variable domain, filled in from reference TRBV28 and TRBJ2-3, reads DVKVTQSSRYLVKRTGEKVFLECVQDMDHENMFWYRQDPGLGLRLIYFSYDVKMKEKGDIPEGYSVSREKKERFSLILESASTNQTSMYLCASSLIGGGRGTDTQYFGPGTRLTVL.

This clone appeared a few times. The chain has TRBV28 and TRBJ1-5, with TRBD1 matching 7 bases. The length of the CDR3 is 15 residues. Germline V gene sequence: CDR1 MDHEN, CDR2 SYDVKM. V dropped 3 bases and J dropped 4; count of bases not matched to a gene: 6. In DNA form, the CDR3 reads TGTGCCAGCAGTTTCGACAGGGTGGGGAATCAGCCCCAGCATTTT. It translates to CASSFDRVGNQPQHF.

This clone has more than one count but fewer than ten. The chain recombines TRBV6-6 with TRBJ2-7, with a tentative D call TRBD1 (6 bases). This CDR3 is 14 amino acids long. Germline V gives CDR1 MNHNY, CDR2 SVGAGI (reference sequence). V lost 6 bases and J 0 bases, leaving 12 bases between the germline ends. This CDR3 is CASSPGTSSYEQYF. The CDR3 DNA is TGTGCCAGCAGCCCCGGGACATCCTCCTACGAGCAGTACTTC.

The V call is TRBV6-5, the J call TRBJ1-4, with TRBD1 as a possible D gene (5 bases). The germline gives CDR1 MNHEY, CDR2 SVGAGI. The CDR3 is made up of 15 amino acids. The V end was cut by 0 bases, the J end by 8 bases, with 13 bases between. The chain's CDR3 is CASSYSWRGDEKLFF. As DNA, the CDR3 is TGTGCCAGCAGTTACTCGTGGAGGGGAGACGAAAAACTGTTTTTT.

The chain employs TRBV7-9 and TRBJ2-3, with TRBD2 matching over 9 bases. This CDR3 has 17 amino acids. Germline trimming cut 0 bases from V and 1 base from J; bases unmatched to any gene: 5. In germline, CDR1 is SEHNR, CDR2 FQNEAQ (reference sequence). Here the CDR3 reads CASSLASAGGRTDTQYF. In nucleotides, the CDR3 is TGTGCCAGCAGCTTAGCGTCGGCGGGGGGGCGCACAGATACGCAGTATTTT.

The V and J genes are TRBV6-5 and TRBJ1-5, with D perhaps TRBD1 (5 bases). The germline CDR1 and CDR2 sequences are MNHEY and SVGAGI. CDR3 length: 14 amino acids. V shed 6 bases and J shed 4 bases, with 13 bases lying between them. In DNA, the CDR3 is TGTGCCAGCAGGCAGAGTGGGGGGAATCAGCCCCAGCATTTT. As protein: CASRQSGGNQPQHF.